These 32 T cell receptor beta chains came from one sample sequenced in a study of identical twins. TCRdb independently ran MiXCR on the 5' RACE reads; one entry per CDR3 protein. The table has about 890,000 distinct CDR3 sequences, roughly an eighth seen once. The data also belong to a second study, concerning yellow fever vaccine responses in identical twins.

Sequencing was carried out using PBMCs. The receptor set was obtained from a young woman in good health.

The chain employs TRBV10-3 and TRBJ2-3, with TRBD2 matching 14 bases. In germline, CDR1 is ENHRY, CDR2 SYGVKD. The CDR3 extends over 18 amino acids. Unmatched junction bases numbered 18, after V lost 10 bases and J lost 6 bases. The CDR3 nucleotides are TGTGCCACCAAAATGGGGACTAGCGGGGGTCTGTTTATGGATACGCAGTATTTT. Its translation is CATKMGTSGGLFMDTQYF.

This clonotype was detected ten times or more. The chain combines TRBV6-5 with TRBJ2-7, with a weak D call TRBD2 (6 bases). Trimming pared 2 bases from V and 2 bases from J, leaving 7 bases between. Germline V gives CDR1 MNHEY, CDR2 SVGAGI. The CDR3 is made up of 13 amino acids. CDR3 sequence (DNA): TGTGCCAGCAGTTACCGGACTACCTACGAGCAGTACTTC. Protein: CASSYRTTYEQYF.

V gene TRBV7-9 combines with J gene TRBJ2-6; TRBD1 aligns across 9 bases. Germline values: CDR1 SEHNR, CDR2 FQNEAQ (reference sequence). CDR3 length: 16 amino acids. The ends lost 5 bases at V and 4 bases at J; junction bases unmatched: 6. This CDR3 is CASSVNRGLGANVLTF. CDR3 DNA: TGTGCCAGCAGCGTAAACAGGGGGCTCGGGGCCAACGTCCTGACTTTC.

This clonotype was observed a few times. This chain uses TRBV5-1 with TRBJ2-3; 9 nucleotides match TRBD1. After removal of 4 bases from V and 5 bases from J, the junction contained 5 bases not matched to a gene. Germline values: CDR1 SGHRS, CDR2 YFSETQ. The CDR3 has 14 residues. CDR3 region: CASSAGTGLDTQYF. CDR3 DNA: TGCGCCAGCAGCGCCGGGACAGGGCTAGATACGCAGTATTTT.

This clonotype came up many times. The chain uses TRBV7-3 and TRBJ2-7; no reliable D call. This CDR3 region has 13 residues. Trimming shortened V by 0 bases and J by 5 bases, and 8 bases separated the two germline ends. Germline assignment: CDR1 SGHTA and CDR2 FQGTGA. For the CDR3, the DNA is TGTGCCAGCAGCTTAACGTTTCAGGACGAGCAGTACTTC. Its translation: CASSLTFQDEQYF.

Only a few counts were recorded for this clonotype. The J gene is TRBJ2-7, the V gene TRBV14; no clear D. Germline CDR1 is SGHDN and CDR2 is FVKESK. This CDR3 is 12 amino acids long. Trimming removed 8 bases from V and 7 bases from J, with 15 bases in between. CDR3 sequence: CASGDRLGEQYV. The CDR3 DNA reads as TGTGCCAGCGGTGACCGTTTGGGAGAGCAGTACGTC.

This clonotype was found many times. The V call is TRBV15, the J call TRBJ2-7; D remains ambiguous. CDR1 and CDR2 from the germline V gene are LNHNV and YYDKDF (reference sequence). V lost 0 bases, J lost 4 bases, and 7 bases lay in between. The CDR3 consists of 13 residues. This CDR3 reads CATSRETAYEQYV. The DNA of the CDR3 is TGTGCCACCAGCAGAGAGACCGCTTACGAGCAGTACGTC.

This clonotype was found a few times. This chain uses TRBV27 with TRBJ2-7, with 8 bases fitting TRBD2. Trimming removed 10 bases from V and 2 bases from J; junction bases left unmatched: 7. Germline V gene sequence: CDR1 MNHEY, CDR2 SMNVEV (reference sequence). The CDR3 extends over 13 amino acids. CDR3 nucleotide sequence: TGTGCCACCCAGGGTAGCGGGACCTACGAGCAGTACTTC. Amino acid sequence: CATQGSGTYEQYF.

The rearrangement uses TRBV7-9 and TRBJ1-4; the D gene is possibly TRBD1 (6 bases). The V end lost 5 bases, the J end lost 8 bases, and 15 bases lay between the germline ends. In germline, CDR1 is SEHNR, CDR2 FQNEAQ (reference sequence). This CDR3 has 14 residues. The CDR3 protein is CASSEGGATEKLFF. The DNA of the CDR3 is TGTGCCAGCAGCGAGGGGGGGGCTACCGAAAAACTGTTTTTT.

Comment on this clonotype: This may be a read error: a much more frequent sequence differs by one nucleotide. The genes are TRBV6-5 and TRBJ2-1; D gene ambiguous. The germline gives CDR1 MNHEY, CDR2 SVGAGI. The CDR3 sequence is 13 residues long. The CDR3 DNA reads TGTACCAGCAGTTACTCCGACTACAATGAGCAGTTCTTC. Its translation: CTSSYSDYNEQFF.

This clonotype was detected only a few times. J is TRBJ2-3 and V is TRBV28; D is perhaps TRBD1 (6 bases). The CDR3 is 15 amino acids. CDR1 and CDR2 (germline): MDHEN, SYDVKM. With 6 bases removed from V and 0 bases from J, the gap between germline ends came to 13 bases. CDR3 sequence reads: CASRRLRGSTDTQYF. DNA of the CDR3: TGTGCCAGCAGACGGCTGAGGGGGAGCACAGATACGCAGTATTTT.

This clonotype was seen ten or more times. The rearrangement joins TRBV12-3 or TRBV12-4 to TRBJ2-2, with 7 positions matching TRBD1. The CDR3 totals 16 residues. V trimming: 6 bases; J trimming: 0 bases; junction bases outside the gene matches: 7. The CDR3 DNA sequence: TGTGCCAGCAGACAGGACAGGCACCCGAACACCGGGGAGCTGTTTTTT. This gives the protein CASRQDRHPNTGELFF.

This clonotype was counted once. The V gene is TRBV11-3, the J gene TRBJ2-2; tentative D call: TRBD1 (6 bases). The germline CDR1 and CDR2 sequences are SGHNT and YENEEA. The CDR3 totals 16 residues. Trimming took 5 bases from V and 0 from J, leaving 13 bases between them. The DNA of the CDR3 is TGTGCCAGCAGCCCCGGGACACTCGCGAACACCGGGGAGCTGTTTTTT. Translating gives CASSPGTLANTGELFF.

The table lists this clonotype with a few counts. This chain joins TRBV7-9 and TRBJ1-6; tentatively, D is TRBD1 (6 bases). In germline, CDR1 is SEHNR, CDR2 FQNEAQ (reference sequence). The CDR3 runs to 16 residues. V was shortened by 5 bases and J by 0 bases, with 11 bases between the two germline ends. As DNA, the CDR3 is TGTGCCAGCAGCCAAGGACAGAGCTCCTATAATTCACCCCTCCACTTT. Its translation: CASSQGQSSYNSPLHF.

This clonotype was detected many times. The V gene is TRBV28, the J gene TRBJ1-6; no firm D call. The CDR3 loop spans 14 amino acids. The ends were cut back, 2 bases at V and 10 bases at J, with 12 bases in the middle. CDR1 is MDHEN and CDR2 is SYDVKM in the germline V gene. CDR3 loop: CASSLSNEGSPLHF. DNA of the CDR3: TGTGCCAGCAGTTTAAGTAACGAGGGATCACCCCTCCACTTT.

The chain links TRBV6-5 to TRBJ2-2, with D unresolved. Trimming took 5 bases from V and 5 from J, leaving 6 bases between them. The CDR3 loop spans 12 amino acids. Germline loops: CDR1 MNHEY, CDR2 SVGAGI. As DNA, the CDR3 is TGTGCCAGCAGTGGGCGGACCGGGGAGCTGTTTTTT. Its translation: CASSGRTGELFF.

The chain joins TRBV12-3 or TRBV12-4 to TRBJ2-2; 7 bases align to TRBD1. The V and J ends lost 7 bases and 4 bases, in that order; junction bases with no gene match: 9. The CDR3 length is 15 residues. CDR3 residues: CASTSETGTTGELFF. CDR3 nucleotide sequence: TGTGCCAGCACCTCCGAGACAGGGACCACCGGGGAGCTGTTTTTT.

The V call is TRBV20-1, the J call TRBJ2-5; D could derive from TRBD1 or TRBD2 (6 bases each). Trimming removed 6 bases from V and 5 bases from J, with 10 bases in between. This CDR3 comprises 11 residues. Germline loops: CDR1 DFQATT, CDR2 SNEGSKA (reference sequence). The CDR3 reads CSAIGGETQYF. In DNA, the CDR3 is TGCAGTGCCATAGGGGGGGAGACCCAGTACTTC.

The chain has TRBV5-1 and TRBJ2-6, with TRBD1 matching over 10 bases. Unmatched junction bases numbered 2, after V lost 2 bases and J lost 0 bases. In germline, CDR1 is SGHRS, CDR2 YFSETQ. This CDR3 is built from 17 residues. The CDR3 sequence is CASSLGTGASGANVLTF. The CDR3 coding sequence is TGCGCCAGCAGCTTAGGGACAGGGGCCTCTGGGGCCAACGTCCTGACTTTC.

This clonotype was counted only a few times. The chain carries TRBV5-1 and TRBJ2-3, with D hard to call. With 4 bases removed from V and 2 bases from J, the gap between germline ends came to 17 bases. This CDR3 spans 16 amino acids. The germline gives CDR1 SGHRS, CDR2 YFSETQ. CDR3 nucleotides: TGCGCCAGCAGCCCCCCCGGACCCGGGTACACAGATACGCAGTATTTT. It is translated as CASSPPGPGYTDTQYF.

This chain connects TRBV2 to TRBJ1-5; D remains unclear. The germline V gene encodes CDR1 SNHLY and CDR2 FYNNEI. The V end was cut by 8 bases, the J end by 0 bases, with 8 bases between. This CDR3 comprises 13 residues. The CDR3 bases are TGTGCCAGCCAGCGGGATAGCAATCAGCCCCAGCATTTT. It encodes CASQRDSNQPQHF. The complete variable domain, with remaining parts taken from reference TRBV2 and TRBJ1-5, reads EPEVTQTPSHQVTQMGQEVILRCVPISNHLYFYWYRQILGQKVEFLVSFYNNEISEKSEIFDDQFSVERPDGSNFTLKIRSTKLEDSAMYFCASQRDSNQPQHFGDGTRLSIL.

This clonotype has a handful of counts. This chain links TRBV28 with TRBJ2-7; TRBD2 matches 8 bases. CDR1 is MDHEN and CDR2 is SYDVKM in the germline V gene. The CDR3 sequence is 15 residues long. The trim removed 1 base at V and 5 bases at J, leaving 7 bases unmatched. CDR3 amino acids: CASSLFQAGADEQYF. In nucleotides, the CDR3 is TGTGCCAGCAGTTTATTTCAAGCGGGAGCAGACGAGCAGTACTTC.

This clonotype has just a few counts. The chain employs TRBV28 and TRBJ1-1; D not resolved. The CDR3 contains 12 residues. V lost 5 bases and J lost 5, with 9 bases in between. Germline V gives CDR1 MDHEN, CDR2 SYDVKM. The CDR3 DNA sequence: TGTGCCAGCAGTACGTGGTTGACTGAAGCTTTCTTT. This encodes CASSTWLTEAFF.

This clonotype came up many times. This chain joins TRBV4-1 and TRBJ1-2, with D possibly TRBD1 on 5 matching bases. The ends were cut back, 0 bases at V and 6 bases at J, with 14 bases in the middle. The CDR3 contains 15 residues. Per germline, CDR1 MGHRA and CDR2 YSYEKL. The CDR3 protein is CASSQEERWGDGYTF. As DNA, the CDR3 is TGCGCCAGCAGCCAAGAGGAGAGATGGGGCGATGGCTACACCTTC.

The chain combines TRBV28 with TRBJ2-6; tentative D call: TRBD1 (6 bases). The V end lost 5 bases, the J end lost 4 bases, and 18 bases lay between the germline ends. The CDR3 consists of 17 residues. The germline CDR1 and CDR2 sequences are MDHEN and SYDVKM. CDR3 sequence reads: CASSPRITGSGANVLTF. The CDR3 DNA sequence: TGTGCCAGCAGTCCTCGAATAACAGGGTCAGGGGCCAACGTCCTGACTTTC. Full variable domain (rest looked up from reference TRBV28 and TRBJ2-6): DVKVTQSSRYLVKRTGEKVFLECVQDMDHENMFWYRQDPGLGLRLIYFSYDVKMKEKGDIPEGYSVSREKKERFSLILESASTNQTSMYLCASSPRITGSGANVLTFGAGSRLTVL.

The rearrangement links TRBV18 to TRBJ2-2; D may correspond to TRBD1 or TRBD2 (5 bases each). CDR3 length: 16 amino acids. Germline CDR1 reads KGHSH; CDR2 reads LQKENI. Trimming removed 0 bases at V and 0 bases at J, with 8 bases between. CDR3 sequence: CASSPPGPANTGELFF. CDR3 nucleotides: TGTGCCAGCTCACCACCGGGACCCGCGAACACCGGGGAGCTGTTTTTT.

This clonotype was counted ten times or more. J is TRBJ1-5 and V is TRBV6-1, with 10 bases identical to TRBD1. CDR1 MNHNS and CDR2 SASEGT come from the germline V gene. This CDR3 region has 14 residues. V lost 6 bases and J lost 5; bases outside the gene matches: 4. The CDR3 region is CASRRQGAYQPQHF. The CDR3 nucleotides read TGTGCCAGCAGACGACAGGGGGCCTATCAGCCCCAGCATTTT.

This clonotype occurred a few times. The chain combines TRBV19 with TRBJ2-2, with D unresolved. V lost 4 bases and J 2 bases, leaving 8 bases between the germline ends. The CDR3 length is 14 residues. Germline-derived CDR1 and CDR2 are LNHDA and SQIVND (reference sequence). The CDR3 reads CASSTKSNTGELFF. Written as DNA, the CDR3 is TGTGCCAGTAGTACAAAAAGCAACACCGGGGAGCTGTTTTTT.

This clonotype was observed a handful of times. The V call is TRBV24-1, the J call TRBJ2-3; 10 bases match TRBD1. V shed 4 bases and J 5 bases; nucleotides not matched to a gene: 8. The CDR3 consists of 16 residues. The germline gives CDR1 KGHDR, CDR2 SFDVKD. This CDR3 is CATSETGTGEGDTQYF. The DNA of the CDR3 is TGTGCCACCAGTGAAACCGGGACAGGGGAAGGAGATACGCAGTATTTT.

This chain connects TRBV7-9 to TRBJ2-1; 7 bases line up with TRBD1. Germline trimming cut 6 bases from V and 8 bases from J; bases unmatched to any gene: 16. CDR3 length: 16 amino acids. Germline CDR1 SEHNR, CDR2 FQNEAQ (reference sequence). The CDR3 sequence is CASSSPRQGDVDEQFF. For the CDR3, the DNA is TGTGCCAGCAGTTCCCCGCGGCAGGGGGATGTCGATGAGCAGTTCTTC.

This clonotype appeared a few times. V and J are TRBV28 and TRBJ2-7; 11 bases match TRBD2. V shed 4 bases and J 6 bases; nucleotides not matched to a gene: 8. The V gene's germline CDR1 is MDHEN and CDR2 SYDVKM. The CDR3 is 15 residues long. This chain's CDR3 is CASSSTSGRLGEQYF. CDR3 nucleotide sequence: TGTGCCAGCAGTTCCACTAGCGGGAGACTGGGCGAGCAGTACTTC. Together with reference TRBV28 and TRBJ2-7, the CDR3 gives the full variable domain: DVKVTQSSRYLVKRTGEKVFLECVQDMDHENMFWYRQDPGLGLRLIYFSYDVKMKEKGDIPEGYSVSREKKERFSLILESASTNQTSMYLCASSSTSGRLGEQYFGPGTRLTVT.

This clonotype was counted many times. The rearrangement links TRBV5-1 to TRBJ2-7; unclear D gene. The V end lost 4 bases, the J end lost 2 bases, and 13 bases lay between the germline ends. The CDR3 is 14 amino acids. The V gene's germline CDR1 is SGHRS and CDR2 YFSETQ. The CDR3 nucleotides read TGCGCCAGCAGCAAGATGACCGGAACCTACGAGCAGTACTTC. Amino acids: CASSKMTGTYEQYF.